This T cell receptor beta chain is from a study of blood T cell repertoires in COVID-19. Adults between about 18 and 89 years of age took part from fewer than 30 US areas. Participants had their cohort set by participant-reported clinical history. Cohort 3 recovery required two negative PCRs, clearance, or symptom resolution. Per germline, CDR1 SEHNR and CDR2 FQNEAQ (reference sequence). Trimming left V 5 bases short and J 11 bases short, with 15 bases between. CDR3 length: 13 amino acids. In the original processing: Scientists estimated how many nucleated cells there were by amplifying reference gene primers. Sequencing used immunoSEQ multiplex PCR; TCRdb keeps in-frame clones, though not all of them. The V and J calls and clone size are taken from that table; D and trimming were inferred from the DNA. In the table there are about 350,000 clones, 87% of which are singletons.

The chain employs TRBV7-9 and TRBJ1-4; possible D gene TRBD1, 5 bases. The TCR comes from a woman in her 30s who had recovered from COVID-19. Sequencing was carried out using PBMCs or T cells enriched from blood (not recorded which). CDR3 DNA sequence: TGTGCCAGCAGCCCCTTAAAGGGGATCAAACTGTTTTTT. Its protein product is CASSPLKGIKLFF.